This entry lists 5 T cell receptor beta chains sequenced from one sample in a study of cytomegalovirus exposure and HLA in healthy donors. Primers: 60 Vbeta forward and 13 Jbeta reverse. The protocol was immunoSEQ multiplex PCR, while the TCRdb copy is restricted to in-frame clones and leaves out a portion. Here the sample table reports tens of thousands of clones. The sample taken for sequencing was PBMCs. These receptors came from a male donor in good health and CMV-seropositive.

Of note for this clone: The CDR3 carries no conserved terminal phenylalanine or tryptophan, so it likely arises from a read error. The DNA is omitted, as the CDR3 cannot be located on it reliably, and the CDR3 follows TCRdb's listing. The chain has TRBV6-6 and TRBJ1-1. The CDR3 adds up to 12 amino acids, both ends counted. Germline values: CDR1 MNHNY, CDR2 SVGAGI (reference sequence). CDR3 amino acids: CASSTGTGNTFR.

CDR3 DNA: TGTGCCAGCAGCTTACGTAGCGACTCCTACGAGCAGTACTTC. Translating gives CASSLRSDSYEQYF. The J gene is TRBJ2-7, the V gene TRBV7-9; possibly TRBD2 for D (5 bases). The length of the CDR3 is 14 residues. CDR1 is SEHNR and CDR2 is FQNEAQ in the germline V gene (reference sequence). V was clipped by 2 bases and J by 0 bases, with 8 bases between them.

The chain carries TRBV20-1 and TRBJ1-1, with D unclear. Germline V gives CDR1 DFQATT, CDR2 SNEGSKA (reference sequence). Trimming shortened V by 6 bases and J by 4 bases, and 6 bases separated the two germline ends. This CDR3 has 10 residues. CDR3: CSATGTEAFF. CDR3 coding DNA: TGCAGTGCCACGGGCACTGAAGCTTTCTTT.

V is TRBV29-1 and J is TRBJ1-1, with 8 bases lining up with TRBD1. The germline CDR1 and CDR2 sequences are SQVTM and ANQGSEA. The CDR3 has 12 amino acids. Germline trimming cut 6 bases from V and 1 base from J; bases unmatched to any gene: 1. The CDR3 spells CSVDRGNTEAFF. CDR3 sequence (DNA): TGCAGCGTAGACAGGGGGAACACTGAAGCTTTCTTT.

This chain joins TRBV11-3 and TRBJ2-3; weak D call: TRBD1 (5 bases). Germline V CDR1 and CDR2: SGHNT, YENEEA. Trimming took off 2 bases at V and 5 bases at J, with 5 bases between the two ends. The CDR3 consists of 12 residues. CDR3 region: CASSLQGDTQYF. CDR3 DNA: TGTGCCAGCAGCTTACAGGGAGATACGCAGTATTTT.